Detailed here is one T cell receptor (beta chain). Antigen specificity is unknown. This entry is derived from a study of cytomegalovirus exposure and HLA in healthy donors. General study findings and limits: Cytomegalovirus association was listed for 164 TCR beta chains.

Primers for the PCR totalled 60 Vbeta and 13 Jbeta. Sequencing used immunoSEQ multiplex PCR; TCRdb keeps in-frame clones, though not all of them. The data show approximately 60,000 clones, roughly four fifths seen once. Germline values: CDR1 GTSNPN, CDR2 SVGIG (reference sequence). The length of the CDR3 is 19 residues. V gave up 1 base and J gave up 0 bases; unmatched junction bases: 14. The sample taken for sequencing was PBMCs. The receptor was isolated from a man aged 35 to 55 in good health and CMV-seronegative. This chain joins TRBV30 and TRBJ1-5; the match to TRBD1 covers 8 bases. CDR3 sequence (DNA): TGTGCCTGGAGTGCATTTACGGGCAGGGGGCGAGATAGCAATCAGCCCCAGCATTTT. Protein sequence: CAWSAFTGRGRDSNQPQHF.